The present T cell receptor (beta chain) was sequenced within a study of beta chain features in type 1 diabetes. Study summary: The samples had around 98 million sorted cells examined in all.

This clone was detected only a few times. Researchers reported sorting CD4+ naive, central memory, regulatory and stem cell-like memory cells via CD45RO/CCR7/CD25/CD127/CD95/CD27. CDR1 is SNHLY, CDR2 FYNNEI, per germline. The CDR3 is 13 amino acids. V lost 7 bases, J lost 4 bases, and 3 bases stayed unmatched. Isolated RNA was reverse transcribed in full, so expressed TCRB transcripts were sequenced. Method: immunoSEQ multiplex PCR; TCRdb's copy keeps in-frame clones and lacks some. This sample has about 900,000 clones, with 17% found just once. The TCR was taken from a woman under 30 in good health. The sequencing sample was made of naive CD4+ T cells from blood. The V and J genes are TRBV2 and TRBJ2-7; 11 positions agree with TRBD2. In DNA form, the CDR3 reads TGTGCCAGCACCGGGACTAGCGGATACGAGCAGTACTTC. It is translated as CASTGTSGYEQYF.